This entry is about one TCR beta chain. Its target is unknown. This entry comes from a study of cytomegalovirus exposure and HLA in healthy donors. Study findings and constraints: In vitro confirmation showed a few CMV-associated chains to be CMV antigen specific. Both high specificity and high sensitivity reportedly marked the classifier's diagnosis of cytomegalovirus status. Among TCR sequences, most were rare, though some public TCRs appeared in many donors.

CDR3 length equals 13 residues. Germline V CDR1 and CDR2: SGHTA, FQGNSA. The V gene lost 3 bases and the J gene lost 3 bases, with 9 bases spanning the gap. The assay was immunoSEQ multiplex PCR, and TCRdb's table has in-frame clones only and misses some. The repertoire has tens of thousands of clones, approximately 85% of them found once; the top ten carry over 6.5%. The sequence derives from a woman in her 30s in good health and CMV-seronegative. Sequenced input: PBMCs. The rearrangement links TRBV7-2 to TRBJ2-7; D is unclear. CDR3 region: CASSFNFVYEQYF. The DNA of the CDR3 is TGTGCCAGCAGCTTTAATTTCGTCTACGAGCAGTACTTC.